The 14 T cell receptor beta chains given below trace back to one sample, sequenced in a study of response to subunit inactivated influenza vaccine. Via MiXCR, TCRdb re-called the RT-PCR reads, giving one row per CDR3 protein. This table has about 700,000 distinct CDR3 sequences, roughly 14% appearing once. The starting material was PBMCs from blood, obtained 12 days after vaccination. These receptors were taken from a man in his fifties or sixties who received an inactivated influenza vaccine.

In this sample, this clonotype turned up a few times. The chain is built from TRBV24-1 and TRBJ1-1; TRBD1 is a possible D gene (5 bases). Germline CDR1 reads KGHDR; CDR2 reads SFDVKD. The CDR3 extends over 16 amino acids. The V end lost 3 bases, the J end lost 3 bases, and 16 bases lay between the germline ends. CDR3 in DNA: TGTGCCACCAGTGATCGCGATACAGGATCGCACACTGAAGCTTTCTTT. The encoded protein is CATSDRDTGSHTEAFF.

CDR3 nucleotides: TGTGCCACCAGCACTACCGGGTCTACCTACGAGCAGTACTTC. This codes for CATSTTGSTYEQYF. The chain couples TRBV15 to TRBJ2-7; D is ambiguous. V gave up 4 bases and J gave up 2 bases, with 12 bases separating them. From germline, CDR1 is LNHNV and CDR2 YYDKDF (reference sequence). The CDR3 length is 14 residues.

For the CDR3, the DNA is TGTGCCAGCAGTTTATGGGGGAGGCCCCAGCATTTT. This sequence encodes CASSLWGRPQHF. The chain carries TRBV12-3 or TRBV12-4 and TRBJ1-5; possible D gene TRBD1, 5 bases. Trimming stripped 2 bases from V and 9 bases from J, with 8 bases between. This CDR3 is 12 amino acids long.

There are a few counts of this clonotype. A read error may account for a junction end that differs from germline. The chain combines TRBV5-1 with TRBJ2-2, with 10 bases aligning to TRBD2. From germline, CDR1 is SGHRS and CDR2 YFSETQ. The CDR3 has 15 residues. DNA of the CDR3: TGCGCCAGCAGCCCGGGACTAGCGAAGACCGGGGAGCTGTTTTTT. Residues: CASSPGLAKTGELFF.

This clonotype occurred many times. DNA of the CDR3: TGTGCCAGCAGTTTTCCCCGGACAGATACGCAGTATTTT. As protein: CASSFPRTDTQYF. The rearrangement joins TRBV28 to TRBJ2-3; no clear D gene. There are 13 residues in the CDR3. Trimming removed 3 bases at V and 3 bases at J, with 7 bases between. Germline CDR1 and CDR2: MDHEN and SYDVKM.

This chain joins TRBV28 and TRBJ2-1; possibly TRBD2 for D (6 bases). The CDR3 covers 12 residues. Germline assignment: CDR1 MDHEN and CDR2 SYDVKM. Deletions cut 3 bases from V and 15 bases from J, with 15 bases between. The CDR3 sequence: CASSFSGTELFF. In DNA, the CDR3 is TGTGCCAGCAGTTTCTCTGGGACTGAGTTGTTCTTC.

The chain combines TRBV19 with TRBJ2-1, with D possibly being TRBD2 (7 bases). The germline V and J ends were trimmed by 3 bases and 3 bases, with 12 bases remaining between them. The CDR3 extends over 15 amino acids. Germline V gene data show CDR1 as LNHDA and CDR2 as SQIVND (reference sequence). The CDR3 loop is CASSIGGGNYNEQFF. The CDR3 nucleotides are TGTGCCAGTAGTATCGGCGGGGGCAACTACAATGAGCAGTTCTTC.

There are a few counts of this clonotype. The chain couples TRBV24-1 to TRBJ1-5; a weak D match, TRBD1 (5 bases). The germline V and J ends were trimmed by 3 bases and 4 bases, with 9 bases remaining between them. This CDR3 spans 14 amino acids. CDR1 is KGHDR and CDR2 is SFDVKD in the germline V gene. DNA for the CDR3: TGTGCCACCAGTGATGGACGGACAAATCAGCCCCAGCATTTT. This codes for CATSDGRTNQPQHF.

The chain is built from TRBV20-1 and TRBJ1-4, with 9 positions matching TRBD1. The CDR3 is 15 residues long. V was clipped by 1 base and J by 4 bases; unmatched bases: 4. Germline CDR1 DFQATT, CDR2 SNEGSKA (reference sequence). CDR3 sequence: CSARGTGADNEKLFF. In nucleotides, the CDR3 is TGCAGTGCTAGAGGGACAGGGGCCGATAATGAAAAACTGTTTTTT.

The chain links TRBV6-1 to TRBJ2-7, with a weak D call TRBD1 (6 bases). There are 15 residues in the CDR3. The germline V gene has CDR1 MNHNS and CDR2 SASEGT. Trimming removed 5 bases from V and 0 bases from J, with 14 bases in between. The CDR3 spells CASSPETGYSYEQYF. The CDR3 DNA sequence: TGTGCCAGCAGTCCCGAGACAGGTTACTCCTACGAGCAGTACTTC.

There are many counts of this clonotype. The chain employs TRBV12-3 or TRBV12-4 and TRBJ2-5; TRBD2 is a possible D gene (6 bases). Trimming removed 3 bases from V and 3 bases from J, with 11 bases in between. This CDR3 is 14 amino acids long. The CDR3 nucleotides read TGTGCCAGCAGTTTGCACGGCGGGAAAGAGACCCAGTACTTC. Its translation is CASSLHGGKETQYF.

V gene TRBV6-5 combines with J gene TRBJ2-5; 7 nucleotides match TRBD1. CDR1 MNHEY and CDR2 SVGAGI come from the germline V gene. The ends lost 2 bases at V and 3 bases at J; junction bases unmatched: 0. The length of the CDR3 is 13 residues. Here the CDR3 reads CASSYGTEETQYF. CDR3 nucleotides: TGTGCCAGCAGTTACGGGACAGAAGAGACCCAGTACTTC.

This clonotype was detected only a few times. The chain joins TRBV20-1 to TRBJ2-7, with 7 positions matching TRBD2. V dropped 0 bases and J dropped 2; count of bases not matched to a gene: 13. Germline CDR1 is DFQATT and CDR2 is SNEGSKA (reference sequence). CDR3 size: 17 residues. The CDR3 sequence is CSARDLARGSITYEQYF. The CDR3 DNA is TGCAGTGCTAGAGATCTTGCGCGGGGGTCCATAACCTACGAGCAGTACTTC.

The chain joins TRBV25-1 to TRBJ2-2; the D is unclear. The length of the CDR3 is 15 residues. CDR1 is MGHDK, CDR2 SYGVNS, per germline. V gave up 0 bases and J gave up 7 bases, with 12 bases separating them. The CDR3 here is CASSEYSLGVGELFF. The CDR3 DNA sequence: TGTGCCAGCAGTGAATACTCCCTGGGCGTCGGGGAGCTGTTTTTT.